These T cell receptor beta chains were read from a single sample in a study of response to subunit inactivated influenza vaccine. TCRdb fed the RT-PCR reads into MiXCR, producing one record per CDR3 protein. The sample consists of more than 550,000 distinct CDR3 sequences, 12% of them appearing once. The starting material was PBMCs from blood, obtained on the day of vaccination. The receptors originated from a man aged 50 or older who received an inactivated influenza vaccine. The CDR3 runs from the conserved cysteine through the conserved F or W. The order of the fields is J gene, D gene, clone size, V gene, CDR3 DNA, CDR3 protein. A D gene is named only where the DNA matches it firmly. Size is stated for part of the rows, as once, few or many counts, or as a class when the clone is expanded.

TRBJ2-3,-,many,TRBV6-1,TGTGCCAGCAGCTTGGGATTTGCCACAGATACGCAGTATTTT,CASSLGFATDTQYF
TRBJ1-3,-,-,TRBV12-3/TRBV12-4,TGTGCCAGCAGTTTAGCGCCCGCGAGCTCTGGAAACACCATATATTTT,CASSLAPASSGNTIYF
TRBJ1-5,-,few,TRBV20-1,TGCAGTGCTAGAGAGGCAGGGAACAGAAATCAGCCCCAGCATTTT,CSAREAGNRNQPQHF
TRBJ1-5,TRBD1,-,TRBV27,TGTGCCAGCAATAGACAGGGTGGAAGCAATCAGCCCCAGCATTTT,CASNRQGGSNQPQHF
TRBJ1-5,-,many,TRBV6-2/TRBV6-3,TGTGCCAGCAGCCCTACCACCGGCAGGGTGAGCAATCAGCCCCAGCATTTT,CASSPTTGRVSNQPQHF
TRBJ2-2,-,-,TRBV4-2,TGTGCCAGCAGCCAAGCAGGGACGCGAGTCGGGGAGCTGTTTTTT,CASSQAGTRVGELFF
TRBJ1-5,TRBD1,few,TRBV12-3/TRBV12-4,TGTGCCAGCAGTACAGGGGTTAGTCAGCCCCAGCATTTT,CASSTGVSQPQHF
TRBJ2-1,TRBD2,-,TRBV15,TGTGCCACCAAATCCGGGACTAGTGGCAATGAGCAGTTCTTC,CATKSGTSGNEQFF
TRBJ2-5,-,-,TRBV7-2,TGTGCCAGCAGCTTACTAAGCGGATCTTGGGAGACCCAGTACTTC,CASSLLSGSWETQYF
TRBJ2-6,-,few,TRBV19,TGTGCCAGTAGTATAGGGCAGGGCAAAGCCTCTGGGGCCAACGTCCTGACTTTC,CASSIGQGKASGANVLTF
TRBJ2-1,-,-,TRBV12-3/TRBV12-4,TGTGCCAGCAGTGACCAGGGCGCGTCCTACAATGAGCAGTTCTTC,CASSDQGASYNEQFF
TRBJ2-3,-,-,TRBV12-3/TRBV12-4,TGTGCCAGCAGTACCCCTTTTGCAGGGTACTCTAGCACAGATACGCAGTATTTT,CASSTPFAGYSSTDTQYF
TRBJ2-7,-,-,TRBV6-1,TGTGCCAGCGTCGGACAGCCCTTTTCATACGAGCAGTACTTC,CASVGQPFSYEQYF
TRBJ2-1,TRBD2,-,TRBV6-2/TRBV6-3,TGTGCCAGCAGTTACTCTAGCGGGAGGGCCCAGGGCAATGAGCAGTTCTTC,CASSYSSGRAQGNEQFF
TRBJ2-7,TRBD2,once,TRBV20-1,TGCAGTGCTCCTTGGCGGGGGGTCTCCTACGAGCAGTACTTC,CSAPWRGVSYEQYF
TRBJ2-7,-,-,TRBV4-2,TGTGCCAGCAGCCAGGCGGACAGCGGAGAATACGAGCAGTACTTC,CASSQADSGEYEQYF
TRBJ2-7,-,-,TRBV6-1,TGTGCCAGCAGCCCCTACTTCGGGGGTACCTACGAGCAGTACTTC,CASSPYFGGTYEQYF
TRBJ2-2,TRBD2,many,TRBV3-1,TGTGCCAGCAGGAGCTCTAGCGGGGTTACCGGGGAGCTGTTTTTT,CASRSSSGVTGELFF
TRBJ1-1,-,-,TRBV7-8,TGTGCCAGCAGCTCCAGTTACTCAGGGGCCCCGGGGACTGAAGCTTTCTTT,CASSSSYSGAPGTEAFF
TRBJ2-3,-,few,TRBV24-1,TGTGCCACCAGTGATTTTGGGGCAGATACGCAGTATTTT,CATSDFGADTQYF
TRBJ1-6,-,few,TRBV12-3/TRBV12-4,TGTGCCAGCAGCCCCGGTTCTACAGGGTCCTATAATTCACCCCTCCACTTT,CASSPGSTGSYNSPLHF
TRBJ2-5,-,many,TRBV29-1,TGCAGCGTTGGAGACCCGTTTGGGACCCAGTACTTC,CSVGDPFGTQYF
TRBJ2-7,TRBD1,few,TRBV2,TGTGCCAGCAGAAACAGGGGGCACTCCTACGAGCAGTACTTC,CASRNRGHSYEQYF
TRBJ2-1,TRBD2,-,TRBV20-1,TGCAGTGCTAGGCCCTTAGCGGGGACCTACAATGAGCAGTTCTTC,CSARPLAGTYNEQFF
TRBJ1-1,TRBD1,-,TRBV4-2,TGTGCCAGCAGCCAAATGGGGGGGACAGGGGGCGTAAACACTGAAGCTTTCTTT,CASSQMGGTGGVNTEAFF
TRBJ2-3,TRBD1,few,TRBV6-1,TGTGCCAGCACTCAAAGACAGGGTAAAAGCACAGATACGCAGTATTTT,CASTQRQGKSTDTQYF
TRBJ2-5,TRBD1,many,TRBV28,TGTGCCAGCCGGGGACAGGGGGCGCTGGGGAAAGAGACCCAGTACTTC,CASRGQGALGKETQYF
TRBJ2-1,-,-,TRBV9,TGTGCCAGCAGCGTAGATCAGGACAGCTCCTACAATGAGCAGTTCTTC,CASSVDQDSSYNEQFF
TRBJ2-1,TRBD2,-,TRBV5-1,TGCGCCAGCAGCTTGGCCCTAGCGGGGCGTGACAATGAGCAGTTCTTC,CASSLALAGRDNEQFF
TRBJ1-5,-,few,TRBV12-3/TRBV12-4,TGTGCCAGCAGTGGGGGGATCAATAGCAATCAGCCCCAGCATTTT,CASSGGINSNQPQHF
TRBJ1-2,-,-,TRBV7-2,TGTGCCAGCAGCTTACGGGACATCCATCGCTACACCTTC,CASSLRDIHRYTF
TRBJ1-2,TRBD1,many,TRBV7-9,TGTGCCAGCAGCCCCAGGGGGCGCGGGTCTTGGGGCTACACCTTC,CASSPRGRGSWGYTF
TRBJ2-5,-,few,TRBV20-1,TGCAGTGCTAGGTTAGAGCTTCGGGAGACCCAGTACTTC,CSARLELRETQYF
TRBJ2-3,-,-,TRBV18,TGTGCCAGCTCACCGTACAGGGGAGGGACAGATACGCAGTATTTT,CASSPYRGGTDTQYF
TRBJ1-1,-,-,TRBV12-3/TRBV12-4,TGTGCCAGCAGCACGACCCACGTCATTTTAACTTTCTTT,CASSTTHVILTFF
TRBJ2-2,-,-,TRBV5-1,TGCGCCAGCAGCCCCTCAAGGGACGCGAACACCGGGGAGCTGTTTTTT,CASSPSRDANTGELFF
TRBJ2-1,-,-,TRBV19,TGTGCCAGTAGTCGGGACCTCCTCGTTAATGAGCAGTTCTTC,CASSRDLLVNEQFF
TRBJ2-1,TRBD2,-,TRBV24-1,TGTGCCACCAGTGGCACTAGCGTACCTTATTACAATGAGCAGTTCTTC,CATSGTSVPYYNEQFF
TRBJ2-7,TRBD1,many,TRBV5-1,TGCGCCAGCAGACTTGTGGGACAGGGCTCCTACGAGCAGTACTTC,CASRLVGQGSYEQYF
TRBJ2-7,-,-,TRBV20-1,TGCAGTGCTGATGGGTCCAGGGCCTCCCACGAGCAGTACTTC,CSADGSRASHEQYF
TRBJ1-2,-,few,TRBV27,TGTGCCAGCACCCCCTCAGGGGACGGCTATGGCTACACCTTC,CASTPSGDGYGYTF
TRBJ2-1,-,-,TRBV11-1,TGTGCCAGCAGCTCCGGGTGGGGGTTTGCTAATGAGCAGTTCTTC,CASSSGWGFANEQFF
TRBJ2-3,TRBD2,few,TRBV15,TGTGCCACCAGCAGAGGTCGGGCTAGCGGGTCCGATACGCAGTATTTT,CATSRGRASGSDTQYF
TRBJ2-1,TRBD1,-,TRBV20-1,TGCAGTGCTCCGCCCCGGACAGGGCCCTTCTACAATGAGCAGTTCTTC,CSAPPRTGPFYNEQFF
TRBJ2-2,TRBD2,few,TRBV5-1,TGCGCCAGCAGCTTGGCCCTAGCGGGAGACAGCACCGGGGAGCTGTTTTTT,CASSLALAGDSTGELFF
TRBJ1-1,TRBD1,-,TRBV10-3,TGTGCCAGTCAGGGGGGTATAAACACTGAAGCTTTCTTT,CASQGGINTEAFF
TRBJ2-1,TRBD1,few,TRBV12-3/TRBV12-4,TGTGCCAGCACCTCGGGACAGGGGAATGAGCAGTTCTTC,CASTSGQGNEQFF
TRBJ2-5,TRBD2,-,TRBV7-2,TGTGCCAGCAGCCGGACTAGCGGGGCGGAGACCCAGTACTTC,CASSRTSGAETQYF
TRBJ2-2,-,many,TRBV29-1,TGCAGCGTTGAAGAATGGGAGAGGACCGGGGAGCTGTTTTTT,CSVEEWERTGELFF
TRBJ2-3,TRBD2,-,TRBV5-1,TGCGCCAGCAGCTTTACGGCGGGGGGCACAGATACGCAGTATTTT,CASSFTAGGTDTQYF
TRBJ2-7,-,-,TRBV20-1,TGCAGTGCTAGACGAGACTACGAGCAGTACTTC,CSARRDYEQYF
TRBJ2-3,-,-,TRBV5-1,TGCGCCAGCAGCACAGAGCTCGGCACCGGGGCAGATACGCAGTATTTT,CASSTELGTGADTQYF
TRBJ2-1,-,few,TRBV28,TGTGCCAGCAGTTTCCGCACTACGGGCAATGAGCAGTTCTTC,CASSFRTTGNEQFF
TRBJ2-7,-,few,TRBV5-1,TGCGCCAGCAGCTTGGGTTCCGACCTCGAGCAGTACTTC,CASSLGSDLEQYF
TRBJ2-1,-,many,TRBV10-2,TGCGCCAGCACCAAGGGGGGGGCCAGCTCCTACAATGAGCAGTTCTTC,CASTKGGASSYNEQFF
TRBJ2-2,TRBD2,-,TRBV13,TGTGCCAGCACCAATGGGGAGCGGGAGGCCACCGGGGAGCTGTTTTTT,CASTNGEREATGELFF
TRBJ2-3,-,-,TRBV28,TGTGCCAGCAGTCATTCTCCGGGACTGGGCACTAGCACAGATACGCAGTATTTT,CASSHSPGLGTSTDTQYF
TRBJ2-7,-,-,TRBV6-5,TGTGCCAGCGGGGACGGACCCTACGAGCAGTACTTC,CASGDGPYEQYF
TRBJ2-7,TRBD1,-,TRBV11-2,TGTGCCAGCAGCTTAGCGTGGACAGGCTACGAGCAGTACTTC,CASSLAWTGYEQYF
TRBJ2-7,TRBD2,few,TRBV2,TGTGCCAGCAGAGGCGACCGCCCGGGACTAGCGGGAGGTTCGTACTTC,CASRGDRPGLAGGSYF